The 20 T cell receptor beta chains below all came from one sample that was sequenced in a study of cytomegalovirus exposure and HLA in healthy donors. In the PCR, 60 Vbeta and 13 Jbeta primers were used. Profiled with immunoSEQ multiplex PCR; TCRdb holds only in-frame clones, not every one. The repertoire holds 150,000 to 200,000 clones, with more than 65% as singletons. Sequenced material: PBMCs. The receptors come from a man aged 45 to 65 in good health and CMV-seropositive.

The chain has TRBV4-1 and TRBJ2-2; 9 bases match TRBD2. The germline gives CDR1 MGHRA, CDR2 YSYEKL. The CDR3 runs 15 residues. J lost 6 bases, V lost 8 bases, and 10 bases had no gene match. The CDR3: CASEFSGTSSGELFF. Here the CDR3 DNA reads TGCGCCAGCGAATTCTCCGGGACTAGCTCCGGGGAGCTGTTTTTT.

This clone turned up a few times. This chain joins TRBV4-3 and TRBJ2-2; a weak D match, TRBD2 (5 bases). CDR1 is LGHNA, CDR2 YSLEER, per germline. The CDR3 length is 17 residues. V lost 4 bases to trimming and J lost 6 bases, with 21 bases between them. The CDR3 region has the DNA TGCGCCAGCAGCCTTGAACCGGGGTGGAATGGTGCCGGGGAGCTGTTTTTT. Amino acid sequence: CASSLEPGWNGAGELFF.

The V and J genes are TRBV29-1 and TRBJ2-7; weak D call: TRBD1 (5 bases). The CDR3 loop spans 14 amino acids. Germline CDR1 and CDR2: SQVTM and ANQGSEA. Trimming shortened V by 3 bases and J by 6 bases, and 18 bases separated the two germline ends. The CDR3 is CSVDQGRDSGEQYF. CDR3 nucleotide sequence: TGCAGCGTTGACCAGGGCAGAGATTCGGGCGAGCAGTACTTC.

The gene calls are TRBV6-5 and TRBJ1-2; the match to TRBD1 covers 7 bases. Losses at the gene ends were 5 bases for V and 7 bases for J; bases not matched to a gene: 7. There are 13 residues in the CDR3. Germline CDR1 is MNHEY and CDR2 is SVGAGI. CDR3 coding DNA: TGTGCCAGCAGTCCGAGGGGGCGCGGTGGCTACACCTTC. This sequence encodes CASSPRGRGGYTF.

This chain uses TRBV6-5 with TRBJ1-1, with D maybe TRBD1 (5 bases). This CDR3 is 13 amino acids long. Germline CDR1 is MNHEY and CDR2 is SVGAGI. The V end lost 7 bases, the J end lost 3 bases, and 12 bases lay between the germline ends. The CDR3 protein is CASTRQRYTEAFF. The CDR3 nucleotides read TGTGCCAGCACTCGACAGCGATACACTGAAGCTTTCTTT.

The rearrangement uses TRBV7-6 and TRBJ1-5; D remains unclear. Trimming cost V 1 base and J 2 bases, with 9 bases left between them. The CDR3 length is 15 residues. CDR1 is SGHVS and CDR2 is FNYEAQ in the germline V gene. The CDR3 is CASSLGRGGNQPQHF. The CDR3 DNA reads TGTGCCAGCAGCTTAGGCCGCGGTGGCAATCAGCCCCAGCATTTT.

This chain connects TRBV7-3 to TRBJ1-1, with D maybe TRBD1 (6 bases). The germline V gene has CDR1 SGHTA and CDR2 FQGTGA. V was clipped by 0 bases and J by 1 base, with 9 bases between them. CDR3 length: 15 amino acids. As DNA, the CDR3 is TGTGCCAGCAGCTTAACGGGACAAGGGAACACTGAAGCTTTCTTT. It yields the protein CASSLTGQGNTEAFF.

In its sample, this clone was seen once. The rearrangement uses TRBV29-1 and TRBJ2-1, with 10 nucleotides matching TRBD2. This CDR3 has 14 residues. CDR1 and CDR2 (germline): SQVTM, ANQGSEA. V was clipped by 4 bases and J by 5 bases; unmatched bases: 5. The CDR3 DNA reads TGCAGCGTTGTGCAACTAGCGGGAAACAATGAGCAGTTCTTC. Amino acid sequence: CSVVQLAGNNEQFF.

This rearrangement joins TRBV4-2 to TRBJ2-3, with 7 bases fitting TRBD2. V was pared by 0 bases and J by 8 bases, with 11 bases of the junction left unmatched. Germline V gene data show CDR1 as LGHNA and CDR2 as YNFKEQ. The length of the CDR3 is 16 residues. The CDR3 DNA reads as TGTGCCAGCAGCCAAGATGGGGGGGTGGCACGGCGTACGCAGTATTTT. It specifies CASSQDGGVARRTQYF.

The sample holds one count of this clone. The chain has TRBV7-3 and TRBJ2-2; 9 positions match TRBD2. The CDR3 loop spans 16 amino acids. Germline V gene lookup returns CDR1 SGHTA and CDR2 FQGTGA. J lost 4 bases, V lost 1 base, and 4 bases had no gene match. CDR3 sequence (DNA): TGTGCCAGCAGCTTAATGGCGGGGGGGAGCACCGGGGAGCTGTTTTTT. Its translation: CASSLMAGGSTGELFF. Looking up the rest from reference TRBV7-3 and TRBJ2-2 gives the full variable domain: GAGVSQTPSNKVTEKGKYVELRCDPISGHTALYWYRQSLGQGPEFLIYFQGTGAADDSGLPNDRFFAVRPEGSVSTLKIQRTERGDSAVYLCASSLMAGGSTGELFFGEGSRLTVL.

CDR3 bases: TGTGCCAGTAGTATGTCACTAGCGGGAGCGTACAATGAGCAGTTCTTC. Translating it yields CASSMSLAGAYNEQFF. The V and J genes are TRBV19 and TRBJ2-1; 11 nucleotides line up with TRBD2. The CDR3 has 16 residues. The germline V gene has CDR1 LNHDA and CDR2 SQIVND (reference sequence). J gave up 4 bases and V 3 bases, and 5 bases lay outside the gene matches.

This clone was found a few times. The gene calls are TRBV19 and TRBJ2-7, with TRBD2 as a possible D gene (6 bases). Germline V CDR1 and CDR2: LNHDA, SQIVND (reference sequence). The CDR3 consists of 15 residues. The germline V and J ends were trimmed by 0 bases and 1 base, with 10 bases remaining between them. The CDR3 DNA reads as TGTGCCAGTAGTATAGATCGGGGGATTTCCTACGAGCAGTACTTC. It yields the protein CASSIDRGISYEQYF.

With regard to this clone: Additional DNA sequences in this sample encode the identical CDR3. This chain's CDR3 is CASSLSPGNTEAFF. Here the CDR3 DNA reads TGCGCCAGCAGCCTCTCCCCGGGGAACACTGAAGCTTTCTTT. This chain links TRBV5-1 with TRBJ1-1; D remains ambiguous. V was pared by 4 bases and J by 1 base, with 11 bases between. The CDR3 has 14 amino acids. Germline CDR1 is SGHRS and CDR2 is YFSETQ. The variable domain in full, completed from reference TRBV5-1 and TRBJ1-1, reads KAGVTQTPRYLIKTRGQQVTLSCSPISGHRSVSWYQQTPGQGLQFLFEYFSETQRNKGNFPGRFSGRQFSNSRSEMNVSTLELGDSALYLCASSLSPGNTEAFFGQGTRLTVV.

The chain carries TRBV2 and TRBJ1-2; no firm D call. This CDR3 is 14 amino acids long. Deletions cut 0 bases from V and 4 bases from J, with 9 bases between. Germline lookup yields CDR1 SNHLY and CDR2 FYNNEI. As DNA, the CDR3 is TGTGCCAGCAGTGAAGCGTCCCTAGTCTATGGCTACACCTTC. Translation gives CASSEASLVYGYTF.

The V gene is TRBV18, the J gene TRBJ2-3, with D unclear. This CDR3 region has 12 residues. Looked up from germline, CDR1 is KGHSH and CDR2 is LQKENI. V gave up 6 bases and J gave up 4 bases, with 8 bases separating them. As DNA, the CDR3 is TGTGCCAGCTCCCTTGGCCCAGATACGCAGTATTTT. Amino acid sequence: CASSLGPDTQYF.

This chain connects TRBV18 to TRBJ2-3; D might be TRBD1 (6 bases). The CDR3 is 15 amino acids. Germline V gene lookup returns CDR1 KGHSH and CDR2 LQKENI. Trimming cost V 3 bases and J 1 base, with 11 bases left between them. The CDR3 is CASSPKGVRTDTQYF. Here the CDR3 DNA reads TGTGCCAGCTCACCGAAGGGGGTACGCACAGATACGCAGTATTTT. Supplemented by reference TRBV18 and TRBJ2-3, the full variable domain reads NAGVMQNPRHLVRRRGQEARLRCSPMKGHSHVYWYRQLPEEGLKFMVYLQKENIIDESGMPKERFSAEFPKEGPSILRIQQVVRGDSAAYFCASSPKGVRTDTQYFGPGTRLTVL.

This chain links TRBV5-1 with TRBJ2-7, with TRBD1 identical over 9 bases. Unmatched junction bases numbered 6, after V lost 4 bases and J lost 7 bases. This CDR3 region has 13 residues. In germline, CDR1 is SGHRS, CDR2 YFSETQ. In DNA form, the CDR3 reads TGCGCCAGCAGCGGACAGGGGTTAAATGAGCAGTACTTC. Protein sequence: CASSGQGLNEQYF.

The chain uses TRBV2 and TRBJ1-5; no clear D gene. Trimming took off 2 bases at V and 9 bases at J, with 8 bases between the two ends. The CDR3 sequence is 12 residues long. Germline lookup yields CDR1 SNHLY and CDR2 FYNNEI. In nucleotides, the CDR3 is TGTGCCAGCAGTGAAAACTTTTGGCCCCAGCATTTT. This codes for CASSENFWPQHF.

The chain recombines TRBV2 with TRBJ1-6; D possibly corresponds to TRBD1 (6 bases). CDR1 and CDR2 from the germline V gene are SNHLY and FYNNEI. V shed 11 bases and J shed 0 bases, with 23 bases lying between them. The CDR3 runs to 18 residues. The CDR3 DNA is TGTGCCTCCCGGAGACCCCCGGGACAAAGCTCCTATAATTCACCCCTCCACTTT. It encodes CASRRPPGQSSYNSPLHF. Using reference TRBV2 and TRBJ1-6 for the parts outside the CDR3, the full variable domain is EPEVTQTPSHQVTQMGQEVILRCVPISNHLYFYWYRQILGQKVEFLVSFYNNEISEKSEIFDDQFSVERPDGSNFTLKIRSTKLEDSAMYFCASRRPPGQSSYNSPLHFGNGTRLTVT.

This rearrangement joins TRBV5-4 to TRBJ2-7; D is perhaps TRBD1 (5 bases). Germline V gives CDR1 SGHNT, CDR2 YYREEE (reference sequence). The CDR3 is 15 residues long. The V end lost 3 bases, the J end lost 2 bases, and 15 bases lay between the germline ends. This CDR3 reads CASSSPQGNTYEQYF. DNA for the CDR3: TGTGCCAGCAGCTCTCCCCAGGGTAACACCTACGAGCAGTACTTC.